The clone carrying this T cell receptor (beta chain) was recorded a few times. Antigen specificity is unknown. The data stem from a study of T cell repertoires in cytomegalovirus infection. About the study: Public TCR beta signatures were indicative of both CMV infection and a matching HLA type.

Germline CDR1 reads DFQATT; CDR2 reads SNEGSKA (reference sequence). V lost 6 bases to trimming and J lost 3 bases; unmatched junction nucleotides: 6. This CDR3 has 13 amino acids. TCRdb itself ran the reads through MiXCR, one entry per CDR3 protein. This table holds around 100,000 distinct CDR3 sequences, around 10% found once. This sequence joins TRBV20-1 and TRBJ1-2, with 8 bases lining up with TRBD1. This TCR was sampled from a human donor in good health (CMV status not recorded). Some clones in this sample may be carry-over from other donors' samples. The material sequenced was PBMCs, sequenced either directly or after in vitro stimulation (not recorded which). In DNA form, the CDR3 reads TGCAGTGCCTTAGACAGGGGAGACTATGGCTACACCTTC. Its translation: CSALDRGDYGYTF.